These T cell receptor beta chains were read from a single sample in a study of identical twins. TCRdb ran MiXCR on the 5' RACE reads and lists one entry per CDR3 protein. The sample yields more than 400,000 distinct CDR3 sequences, roughly 15% seen once. In addition, the sample was reused for a study of yellow fever vaccine responses in identical twins.

Sequenced: CD4+ T cells sorted from blood. All receptors come from a woman between 18 and 29 years old in good health. Each CDR3 is given with its conserved first and last residue. The order of the fields is CDR3 protein, V gene.

CDR3aa: CASNPNGGGFQETQYF; v_gene: TRBV28
CDR3aa: CASSLCQGVCEQYF; v_gene: TRBV12-3/TRBV12-4
CDR3aa: CASSLLGAGNQPQHF; v_gene: TRBV27
CDR3aa: CATSDPTGAVETQYF; v_gene: TRBV24-1
CDR3aa: CASSLVPGRYPEAFF; v_gene: TRBV12-3/TRBV12-4
CDR3aa: CASSLRAGNTGELFF; v_gene: TRBV11-1
CDR3aa: CASRTPWATDTQYF; v_gene: TRBV12-3/TRBV12-4
CDR3aa: CASSVAGGGSSGNTIYF; v_gene: TRBV9
CDR3aa: CASSPRSRFANTGELFF; v_gene: TRBV5-6
CDR3aa: CASSLDRENNSPLHF; v_gene: TRBV7-8
CDR3aa: CSVSTGENTEAFF; v_gene: TRBV29-1
CDR3aa: CSARDRGRETQYF; v_gene: TRBV20-1
CDR3aa: CASSEPGTGNYEQYF; v_gene: TRBV6-1
CDR3aa: CASSHYGTGRGEQYF; v_gene: TRBV3-1
CDR3aa: CASSPKWSNTGELFF; v_gene: TRBV4-1
CDR3aa: CAIIGSGGQNEQFF; v_gene: TRBV10-3
CDR3aa: CSAEGTGGYEQYF; v_gene: TRBV20-1
CDR3aa: CASSPGGGSAYNEQFF; v_gene: TRBV5-1
CDR3aa: CASSGVGTGDGYTF; v_gene: TRBV2
CDR3aa: CASSRPGQGAAYEQYF; v_gene: TRBV5-1
CDR3aa: CASSLTAGSTDTQYF; v_gene: TRBV27
CDR3aa: CASSPRPQSYEQYF; v_gene: TRBV12-3/TRBV12-4
CDR3aa: CASSRGDGSNTEAFF; v_gene: TRBV5-1
CDR3aa: CATSDPGTGKNEQFF; v_gene: TRBV24-1
CDR3aa: CASTLDRLIRNQPQHF; v_gene: TRBV28
CDR3aa: CATQRAVDRGFTGELFF; v_gene: TRBV15
CDR3aa: CASSQGTGERAFF; v_gene: TRBV3-1
CDR3aa: CASSPGDGLRYNEQFF; v_gene: TRBV5-1
CDR3aa: CASSPWLLGWRSYNEQFF; v_gene: TRBV12-1
CDR3aa: CATKPRGRYEQYF; v_gene: TRBV24-1
CDR3aa: CSVDLAETQYF; v_gene: TRBV29-1
CDR3aa: CASRVPGLDTQYF; v_gene: TRBV12-3/TRBV12-4
CDR3aa: CASRETTWGLAGDEQYF; v_gene: TRBV2
CDR3aa: CASSQGRAEGYTF; v_gene: TRBV3-1
CDR3aa: CATSTGGRGLAIQETQYF; v_gene: TRBV15
CDR3aa: CASSLEGQIIGGYTF; v_gene: TRBV11-2
CDR3aa: CSAVKREGTDTQYF; v_gene: TRBV20-1